The 17 T cell receptor beta chains below were found in one sample sequenced in a study of blood T cell repertoires in COVID-19. Here immunoSEQ multiplex PCR was the method, and the copy in TCRdb shows in-frame clones only, minus some. The top ten clones hold around 0.78% of a sample with hundreds of thousands of clones, 88% of them seen once. The sequenced material came from peripheral blood. The receptors shown here come from a woman in her thirties with acute or convalescent COVID-19.

The chain is built from TRBV28 and TRBJ1-2, with unresolved D. V lost 2 bases, J lost 7 bases, and 26 bases lay in between. This CDR3 has 18 residues. CDR1 MDHEN and CDR2 SYDVKM come from the germline V gene. This CDR3 is CASSLNYALFKAGSGYTF. CDR3 nucleotides: TGTGCCAGCAGTTTAAATTACGCCCTCTTTAAAGCCGGTAGTGGCTACACCTTC.

V is TRBV7-2 and J is TRBJ1-6; the D is unclear. Germline CDR1 is SGHTA and CDR2 is FQGNSA. V lost 2 bases and J lost 7, with 6 bases in between. The CDR3 spans 13 residues. CDR3 nucleotides: TGTGCCAGCAGCTTATGGCAGAATTCACCCCTCCACTTT. This sequence encodes CASSLWQNSPLHF. Drawing the rest from reference TRBV7-2 and TRBJ1-6, the complete variable domain is GAGVSQSPSNKVTEKGKDVELRCDPISGHTALYWYRQSLGQGLEFLIYFQGNSAPDKSGLPSDRFSAERTGGSVSTLTIQRTQQEDSAVYLCASSLWQNSPLHFGNGTRLTVT.

This clone has a count of ten or more. At the DNA level, this CDR3 is encoded by other sequences in the same sample as well. The chain joins TRBV6-4 to TRBJ2-3; 11 bases line up with TRBD2. This CDR3 spans 14 amino acids. J lost 3 bases, V lost 4 bases, and 0 bases had no gene match. Per the germline V gene, CDR1 is MRHNA and CDR2 is SNTAGT. Written as DNA, the CDR3 is TGTGCCAGCAGTGGGACTAGCGGGACAGATACGCAGTATTTT. This gives the protein CASSGTSGTDTQYF.

The chain carries TRBV5-4 and TRBJ2-5; D possibly corresponds to TRBD1 (6 bases). The CDR3 length is 13 residues. The ends were cut back, 4 bases at V and 2 bases at J, with 9 bases in the middle. Per the germline V gene, CDR1 is SGHNT and CDR2 is YYREEE (reference sequence). In DNA form, the CDR3 reads TGTGCCAGCAGCATACAGGGACAAGAGACCCAGTACTTC. Translation: CASSIQGQETQYF.

This chain joins TRBV30 and TRBJ1-4, with D perhaps matching TRBD1 (6 bases). The germline V gene has CDR1 GTSNPN and CDR2 SVGIG (reference sequence). V was cut by 2 bases and J by 8 bases, with 15 bases left in between. The CDR3 consists of 14 residues. The CDR3 DNA reads TGTGCCTGGAGTCAAACAGGGCTTCGGGAAAAACTGTTTTTT. This encodes CAWSQTGLREKLFF. Full variable domain (rest looked up from reference TRBV30 and TRBJ1-4): SQTIHQWPATLVQPVGSPLSLECTVEGTSNPNLYWYRQAAGRGLQLLFYSVGIGQISSEVPQNLSASRPQDRQFILSSKKLLLSDSGFYLCAWSQTGLREKLFFGSGTQLSVL.

This sequence joins TRBV7-9 and TRBJ2-4; D uncertain. The CDR3 length is 18 residues. CDR1 is SEHNR, CDR2 FQNEAQ, per germline (reference sequence). V was pared by 1 base and J by 3 bases, with 19 bases between. Written as DNA, the CDR3 is TGTGCCAGCAGCTTAGTTCTGCGGTTAAGGCCGGTCAAAAACATTCAGTACTTC. This encodes CASSLVLRLRPVKNIQYF.

The chain combines TRBV6-2 or TRBV6-3 with TRBJ2-1, with 9 bases lining up with TRBD2. The CDR3 is made up of 15 amino acids. Per the germline V gene, CDR1 is MNHEY and CDR2 is SVGEGT. Unmatched junction bases numbered 12, after V lost 6 bases and J lost 9 bases. The CDR3 protein is CASSRTTSGMGEQFF. The CDR3 nucleotides read TGTGCCAGCAGCCGAACGACTAGCGGCATGGGTGAGCAGTTCTTC.

The chain couples TRBV2 to TRBJ2-7; 10 bases fit TRBD1. The germline CDR1 and CDR2 sequences are SNHLY and FYNNEI. There are 14 residues in the CDR3. The V and J ends lost 2 bases and 3 bases, in that order; junction bases with no gene match: 1. DNA for the CDR3: TGTGCCAGCAGTGAAAGGACAGGGGGCTACGAGCAGTACTTC. As protein: CASSERTGGYEQYF. Looking up the rest from reference TRBV2 and TRBJ2-7 gives the full variable domain: EPEVTQTPSHQVTQMGQEVILRCVPISNHLYFYWYRQILGQKVEFLVSFYNNEISEKSEIFDDQFSVERPDGSNFTLKIRSTKLEDSAMYFCASSERTGGYEQYFGPGTRLTVT.

V is TRBV29-1 and J is TRBJ2-6, with TRBD1 matching over 7 bases. The ends lost 4 bases at V and 1 base at J; junction bases unmatched: 7. Germline-derived CDR1 and CDR2 are SQVTM and ANQGSEA. CDR3 length equals 16 residues. CDR3 coding DNA: TGCAGCGTTGGCGACAGGGTAAATTCTGGGGCCAACGTCCTGACTTTC. This codes for CSVGDRVNSGANVLTF.

The chain employs TRBV15 and TRBJ2-7, with 10 positions matching TRBD1. Looked up from germline, CDR1 is LNHNV and CDR2 is YYDKDF (reference sequence). After removal of 9 bases from V and 3 bases from J, the junction contained 2 bases not matched to a gene. This CDR3 spans 12 amino acids. The CDR3 bases are TGTGCCACGGGGGACAGGGGCTACGAGCAGTACTTC. It encodes CATGDRGYEQYF. Using reference TRBV15 and TRBJ2-7 for the parts outside the CDR3, the full variable domain is DAMVIQNPRYQVTQFGKPVTLSCSQTLNHNVMYWYQQKSSQAPKLLFHYYDKDFNNEADTPDNFQSRRPNTSFCFLDIRSPGLGDTAMYLCATGDRGYEQYFGPGTRLTVT.

The chain couples TRBV10-3 to TRBJ1-1; D ambiguous. The germline gives CDR1 ENHRY, CDR2 SYGVKD. The length of the CDR3 is 12 residues. The germline V and J ends were trimmed by 2 bases and 5 bases, with 6 bases remaining between them. The CDR3 DNA follows: TGTGCCATCAGTGAGGCTAGGACTGAAGCTTTCTTT. Amino acid sequence: CAISEARTEAFF.

V is TRBV6-2 or TRBV6-3 and J is TRBJ1-4; 9 positions match TRBD1. With V trimmed by 6 bases and J by 8 bases, 7 bases remained unmatched. The CDR3 has 14 residues. The germline V gene has CDR1 MNHEY and CDR2 SVGEGT. The CDR3 is CASSQQGASEKLFF. CDR3 nucleotides: TGTGCCAGCAGCCAACAGGGGGCGAGCGAAAAACTGTTTTTT.

The rearrangement uses TRBV5-6 and TRBJ2-3, with 8 bases fitting TRBD2. The junction had 9 bases not matched to a gene; V was cut back by 4 bases and J by 2 bases. Germline assignment: CDR1 SGHDT and CDR2 YYEEEE. CDR3 length: 16 amino acids. CDR3 in amino acids: CASSLPGGSDTDTQYF. CDR3 bases: TGTGCCAGCAGCCTCCCGGGGGGGAGCGACACAGATACGCAGTATTTT.

This clone was counted once. The chain combines TRBV27 with TRBJ2-1, with 7 nucleotides matching TRBD2. Germline lookup yields CDR1 MNHEY and CDR2 SMNVEV (reference sequence). This CDR3 has 15 amino acids. Trimming took 2 bases from V and 3 from J; bases not matched to a gene: 4. CDR3: CASSLSGTLYNEQFF. The CDR3 DNA reads as TGTGCCAGCAGTTTAAGCGGGACCCTCTACAATGAGCAGTTCTTC.

The V and J genes are TRBV24-1 and TRBJ2-3; 8 positions match TRBD1. The CDR3 is made up of 18 amino acids. The ends lost 3 bases at V and 0 bases at J; junction bases unmatched: 10. Looked up from germline, CDR1 is KGHDR and CDR2 is SFDVKD. The CDR3 DNA reads TGTGCCACCAGTGATCTCCCCACTCGGACAGGGAGCACAGATACGCAGTATTTT. Translating it yields CATSDLPTRTGSTDTQYF.

There are a few counts of this clone. The chain employs TRBV11-2 and TRBJ2-7, with a tentative D call TRBD2 (5 bases). Germline CDR1 and CDR2: SGHAT and FQNNGV. There are 16 residues in the CDR3. V dropped 0 bases and J dropped 3 bases, with 15 bases sitting between them. The CDR3 bases are TGTGCCAGCAGCTTAGATCCCAGGAGCGGAGACTACGAGCAGTACTTC. Protein sequence: CASSLDPRSGDYEQYF.

The V call is TRBV11-3, the J call TRBJ2-5; 10 nucleotides agree with TRBD2. The V segment lost 2 bases and the J segment 5 bases; nucleotides outside the gene matches: 8. CDR3 length: 16 residues. Germline assignment: CDR1 SGHNT and CDR2 YENEEA. The CDR3 sequence is CASSLNGLAGVETQYF. In DNA form, the CDR3 reads TGTGCCAGCAGCTTAAATGGGCTAGCGGGAGTGGAGACCCAGTACTTC.